These 30 T cell receptor beta chains came from one sample sequenced in a study of vaccination effects on CD4 cells after COVID-19. These receptors have no identified antigens. An approximately 10-day culture period preceded the isolation of CD4+ T cells. Two doses of either BNT162b2 or mRNA-1273 were given to each participant. TCRdb's copy holds only in-frame clones and misses some; the assay was immunoSEQ multiplex PCR. The sample yields some 40,000 clones, around 73% seen once. The material was CD4+ T cells from PBMCs cultured without peptide, obtained after COVID-19 vaccination. These receptors were taken from a human donor who received a COVID-19 vaccine.

J is TRBJ1-2 and V is TRBV14; the D is unclear. The germline V gene has CDR1 SGHDN and CDR2 FVKESK. Deletions cut 1 base from V and 4 bases from J, with 10 bases between. CDR3 size: 14 residues. In DNA, the CDR3 is TGTGCCAGCAGCCAAGTATGGGCCCTCTATGGCTACACCTTC. It translates to CASSQVWALYGYTF.

The gene calls are TRBV5-1 and TRBJ2-5, with 8 bases lining up with TRBD1. Germline CDR1 is SGHRS and CDR2 is YFSETQ. This CDR3 is built from 16 residues. V lost 0 bases and J lost 4; bases outside the gene matches: 8. CDR3 amino acids: CASSLARSRGRETQYF. The CDR3 DNA sequence: TGCGCCAGCAGCTTGGCCCGGTCCAGGGGGCGAGAGACCCAGTACTTC.

The genes are TRBV10-3 and TRBJ1-5; no reliable D call. This CDR3 has 15 amino acids. Trimming removed 10 bases at V and 0 bases at J, with 16 bases between. Germline V gene data show CDR1 as ENHRY and CDR2 as SYGVKD. The CDR3 sequence: CATRAGVNSNQPQHF. The CDR3, as DNA: TGTGCCACTCGAGCCGGGGTGAATAGCAATCAGCCCCAGCATTTT.

This chain joins TRBV2 and TRBJ2-1; D is possibly TRBD2 (5 bases). Germline V lookup: CDR1 SNHLY, CDR2 FYNNEI. With 5 bases removed from V and 6 bases from J, the gap between germline ends came to 17 bases. The CDR3 runs 15 residues. This CDR3 is CASSPLRASRNEQFF. As DNA, the CDR3 is TGTGCCAGCAGTCCCCTGAGGGCCTCTCGCAATGAGCAGTTCTTC.

The CDR3 loop reads CASSSTPGQWNTEAFF. The CDR3 nucleotides are TGTGCCAGTAGCTCAACCCCGGGACAGTGGAACACTGAAGCTTTCTTT. This sequence joins TRBV19 and TRBJ1-1; TRBD1 matches 7 bases. Germline lookup yields CDR1 LNHDA and CDR2 SQIVND (reference sequence). This CDR3 region has 16 residues. The junction had 11 bases not matched to a gene; V was cut back by 6 bases and J by 1 base.

V usage is TRBV18 and J usage is TRBJ1-5, with a possible D match to TRBD1 (6 bases). CDR3 length equals 14 residues. V was trimmed by 5 bases and J by 9 bases, leaving 17 bases between them. Per the germline V gene, CDR1 is KGHSH and CDR2 is LQKENI. CDR3 in DNA: TGTGCCAGCTCAGACAACACCCAGGGGATGCCCCAGCATTTT. It is translated as CASSDNTQGMPQHF.

This sequence joins TRBV5-1 and TRBJ2-7; 8 positions agree with TRBD2. The trim removed 5 bases at V and 3 bases at J, leaving 4 bases unmatched. Germline lookup yields CDR1 SGHRS and CDR2 YFSETQ. The CDR3 runs 13 residues. In nucleotides, the CDR3 is TGCGCCAGCAGTCCCACTAGCGGCTACGAGCAGTACTTC. Translated: CASSPTSGYEQYF. Combining the CDR3 with reference TRBV5-1 and TRBJ2-7 gives the whole variable domain KAGVTQTPRYLIKTRGQQVTLSCSPISGHRSVSWYQQTPGQGLQFLFEYFSETQRNKGNFPGRFSGRQFSNSRSEMNVSTLELGDSALYLCASSPTSGYEQYFGPGTRLTVT.

The gene calls are TRBV27 and TRBJ1-6; weak D call: TRBD1 (5 bases). V was clipped by 5 bases and J by 9 bases, with 11 bases between them. There are 13 residues in the CDR3. CDR1 is MNHEY and CDR2 is SMNVEV in the germline V gene (reference sequence). Here the CDR3 DNA reads TGTGCCAGCAGTGGGCAGGGTCGTTCACCCCTCCACTTT. Its translation is CASSGQGRSPLHF.

The V call is TRBV6-5, the J call TRBJ1-2; D uncertain. Germline V gene sequence: CDR1 MNHEY, CDR2 SVGAGI. The CDR3 is 13 residues long. V lost 0 bases to trimming and J lost 8 bases, with 10 bases between them. CDR3 bases: TGTGCCAGCAGTTACTCAATTTCGAGGGGCTACACCTTC. Translation: CASSYSISRGYTF.

The CDR3 region is CASSRLGTSNTGELFF. In DNA form, the CDR3 reads TGTGCCAGCAGCCGCCTAGGCACCTCGAACACCGGGGAGCTGTTTTTT. V and J are TRBV28 and TRBJ2-2; D remains unclear. The length of the CDR3 is 16 residues. The germline CDR1 and CDR2 sequences are MDHEN and SYDVKM. V lost 6 bases, J lost 0 bases, and 14 bases lay in between.

The V call is TRBV7-9, the J call TRBJ1-2; D is ambiguous. Per the germline V gene, CDR1 is SEHNR and CDR2 is FQNEAQ (reference sequence). The germline V and J ends were trimmed by 7 bases and 8 bases, with 23 bases remaining between them. This CDR3 spans 15 amino acids. CDR3: CASIPLSPQSEGYTF. Here the CDR3 DNA reads TGTGCCAGCATCCCCTTATCCCCCCAAAGTGAAGGCTACACCTTC.

The V gene is TRBV19, the J gene TRBJ2-1; 11 nucleotides agree with TRBD2. V was clipped by 4 bases and J by 5 bases; unmatched bases: 7. Germline V gene data show CDR1 as LNHDA and CDR2 as SQIVND (reference sequence). The CDR3 is 16 amino acids. CDR3 loop: CASSRTSGSPHNEQFF. In nucleotides, the CDR3 is TGTGCCAGTAGTAGAACTAGCGGGAGTCCTCACAATGAGCAGTTCTTC.

In nucleotides, the CDR3 is TGTGCCAGCAGCGTGGGTGGGACTAGCGAGATCTACAATGAGCAGTTCTTC. Encoded protein: CASSVGGTSEIYNEQFF. The chain couples TRBV9 to TRBJ2-1, with 10 bases lining up with TRBD2. V lost 2 bases and J lost 3; bases outside the gene matches: 8. The germline gives CDR1 SGDLS, CDR2 YYNGEE. The CDR3 consists of 17 residues. The variable domain in full, completed from reference TRBV9 and TRBJ2-1, reads DSGVTQTPKHLITATGQRVTLRCSPRSGDLSVYWYQQSLDQGLQFLIQYYNGEERAKGNILERFSAQQFPDLHSELNLSSLELGDSALYFCASSVGGTSEIYNEQFFGPGTRLTVL.

The chain recombines TRBV14 with TRBJ2-1; possibly TRBD1 or TRBD2 for D (5 bases each). Trimming stripped 4 bases from V and 6 bases from J, with 25 bases between. This CDR3 region has 18 residues. Germline V lookup: CDR1 SGHDN, CDR2 FVKESK. The CDR3 DNA is TGTGCCAGCAGCCCTTCCTTGAGGGGCCGCCTAAAGGGCAATGAGCAGTTCTTC. Its protein is CASSPSLRGRLKGNEQFF.

This clone has a single count. The J gene is TRBJ2-3, the V gene TRBV3-1 (or the pseudogene TRBV3-2); D remains ambiguous. The CDR3 spans 12 residues. CDR1 is LGHDT, CDR2 YNNKEL, per germline (reference sequence). Deletions cut 1 base from V and 5 bases from J, with 4 bases between. This chain's CDR3 is CASSQAGDTQYF. The DNA for the CDR3 is TGTGCCAGCAGCCAAGCCGGAGATACGCAGTATTTT.

This clone has more than one count but fewer than ten. The chain joins TRBV6-1 to TRBJ1-2; the D gene is possibly TRBD1 (5 bases). V was cut by 2 bases and J by 8 bases, with 15 bases left in between. This CDR3 is built from 14 residues. Germline loops: CDR1 MNHNS, CDR2 SASEGT. The CDR3 nucleotides read TGTGCCAGCAGTGAATCAGGGCCGAGTCTGGGCTACACCTTC. This translates into CASSESGPSLGYTF.

The V and J genes are TRBV19 and TRBJ2-2; 9 bases align to TRBD1. The germline V gene encodes CDR1 LNHDA and CDR2 SQIVND (reference sequence). V dropped 6 bases and J dropped 4; count of bases not matched to a gene: 6. The CDR3 length is 15 residues. CDR3 in DNA: TGTGCCAGTAGCCCCTGGGACAGGGCCACCGGGGAGCTGTTTTTT. Translating gives CASSPWDRATGELFF.

This chain joins TRBV11-1 and TRBJ2-2; D not certain. The CDR3 sequence is 16 residues long. Trimming pared 4 bases from V and 6 bases from J, leaving 18 bases between. Germline-derived CDR1 and CDR2 are SGHAT and FQDESV (reference sequence). The CDR3 here is CASSSRGSSAAGELFF. In nucleotides, the CDR3 is TGTGCCAGCAGCTCTCGAGGTAGTTCGGCCGCCGGGGAGCTGTTTTTT.

The chain carries TRBV5-4 and TRBJ1-3; no clear D gene. Germline loops: CDR1 SGHNT, CDR2 YYREEE (reference sequence). With 4 bases removed from V and 0 bases from J, the gap between germline ends came to 11 bases. This CDR3 has 15 residues. The CDR3 nucleotides are TGTGCCAGCAGCCCCGATTACAACTCTGGAAACACCATATATTTT. Its translation: CASSPDYNSGNTIYF.

The chain uses TRBV9 and TRBJ2-1, with 11 bases lining up with TRBD2. Germline V CDR1 and CDR2: SGDLS, YYNGEE. This CDR3 region has 16 residues. Unmatched junction bases numbered 5, after V lost 4 bases and J lost 2 bases. The CDR3 bases are TGTGCCAGCAGCACCCGACTAGCGGGAACCTACAATGAGCAGTTCTTC. It specifies CASSTRLAGTYNEQFF. Full variable domain (rest looked up from reference TRBV9 and TRBJ2-1): DSGVTQTPKHLITATGQRVTLRCSPRSGDLSVYWYQQSLDQGLQFLIQYYNGEERAKGNILERFSAQQFPDLHSELNLSSLELGDSALYFCASSTRLAGTYNEQFFGPGTRLTVL.

The V and J genes are TRBV7-2 and TRBJ1-2; D is possibly TRBD1 (5 bases). The CDR3 is made up of 14 amino acids. Germline CDR1 and CDR2: SGHTA and FQGNSA. Trimming left V 2 bases short and J 4 bases short, with 11 bases between. Here the CDR3 reads CASSLFGTGYGYTF. DNA of the CDR3: TGTGCCAGCAGCTTATTCGGGACTGGCTATGGCTACACCTTC.

This chain connects TRBV19 to TRBJ1-5, with 10 bases identical to TRBD1. Germline lookup yields CDR1 LNHDA and CDR2 SQIVND (reference sequence). This CDR3 has 15 residues. J lost 6 bases, V lost 1 base, and 3 bases had no gene match. CDR3 bases: TGTGCCAGTAGTATAGGGACAGGGGGGTTTCAGCCCCAGCATTTT. Amino acid sequence: CASSIGTGGFQPQHF.

This clone has more than one count but fewer than ten. The chain combines TRBV7-9 with TRBJ1-2; D is ambiguous. The CDR3 has 13 amino acids. CDR1 is SEHNR, CDR2 FQNEAQ, per germline (reference sequence). Trimming shortened V by 1 base and J by 3 bases, and 6 bases separated the two germline ends. CDR3 loop: CASSLGGDYGYTF. DNA of the CDR3: TGTGCCAGCAGCTTAGGAGGCGACTATGGCTACACCTTC.

This CDR3 reads CATSVEGTDTQYF. In DNA, the CDR3 is TGTGCCACCAGTGTCGAGGGCACAGATACGCAGTATTTT. The chain is built from TRBV24-1 and TRBJ2-3; D remains unclear. The CDR3 has 13 residues. Germline V gene data show CDR1 as KGHDR and CDR2 as SFDVKD. V lost 5 bases to trimming and J lost 1 base, with 6 bases between them.

The rearrangement links TRBV4-1 to TRBJ1-2, with a tentative D call TRBD1 (5 bases). The germline gives CDR1 MGHRA, CDR2 YSYEKL. The CDR3 has 15 amino acids. Trimming left V 3 bases short and J 3 bases short, with 14 bases between. DNA for the CDR3: TGCGCCAGCAGCCATCCGGGACGGGGGGACTATGGCTACACCTTC. Protein sequence: CASSHPGRGDYGYTF.

The rearrangement links TRBV23-1 to TRBJ2-5, with TRBD2 as a possible D gene (6 bases). TRBV23-1 is placed among ORFs of uncertain function. There are 16 residues in the CDR3. V lost 0 bases and J lost 5, with 16 bases in between. CDR3 nucleotides: TGCGCCAGCAGTCAATCGGGAGGTACCAAGGGGGAGACCCAGTACTTC. It is translated as CASSQSGGTKGETQYF.

V gene TRBV9 combines with J gene TRBJ2-5, with D perhaps given as TRBD1 or TRBD2 (5 bases each). The CDR3 length is 15 residues. CDR1 and CDR2 from the germline V gene are SGDLS and YYNGEE. V was cut by 0 bases and J by 5 bases, with 14 bases left in between. The CDR3 here is CASSVGNKWGETQYF. Written as DNA, the CDR3 is TGTGCCAGCAGCGTAGGGAACAAATGGGGGGAGACCCAGTACTTC.

In this sample, this clone turned up once. V and J are TRBV9 and TRBJ2-2, with D possibly called TRBD1 or TRBD2 (5 bases each). CDR3 size: 14 residues. V was pared by 6 bases and J by 5 bases, with 14 bases between. Germline V gene lookup returns CDR1 SGDLS and CDR2 YYNGEE. The CDR3 region has the DNA TGTGCCAGCAACTATAAATGGGGGACCGGGGAGCTGTTTTTT. Amino acids: CASNYKWGTGELFF.

This clone was seen a few times. J is TRBJ2-2 and V is TRBV18, with D unresolved. V shed 6 bases and J shed 6 bases, with 20 bases lying between them. CDR3 size: 16 residues. CDR1 is KGHSH, CDR2 LQKENI, per germline. The CDR3, as DNA: TGTGCCAGCTCGCCCAGGTTTGGGGTGGACGCCGGGGAGCTGTTTTTT. This codes for CASSPRFGVDAGELFF.

The V call is TRBV7-2, the J call TRBJ1-1, with a tentative D call TRBD1 (6 bases). V dropped 1 base and J dropped 4 bases, with 13 bases sitting between them. CDR1 and CDR2 from the germline V gene are SGHTA and FQGNSA. The CDR3 loop spans 15 amino acids. This CDR3 reads CASSLVAQGSTEAFF. The CDR3 DNA reads as TGTGCCAGCAGCTTAGTGGCACAGGGAAGCACTGAAGCTTTCTTT.